One sample yielded the 30 T cell receptor beta chains listed below, sequenced in a study of shared clonotypes between healthy human individuals. Measured with immunoSEQ multiplex PCR; TCRdb has only the in-frame clones, and not every one. The sample contains some 240,000 clones, about 69% of which appear only once. Sequencing was performed on memory CD4+ T cells sorted from blood. Subset specified: CD45RA-negative fraction. These receptor sequences come from a man aged 30 to 45 in good health.

V is TRBV6-1 and J is TRBJ1-2, with TRBD1 matching over 9 bases. V shed 4 bases, J shed 5 bases, and the junction held 2 bases outside the gene matches. From germline, CDR1 is MNHNS and CDR2 SASEGT. The CDR3 covers 13 residues. The CDR3 DNA reads as TGTGCCAGCAGTGGGGGACAGGGTTATGGCTACACCTTC. Translation gives CASSGGQGYGYTF.

The chain has TRBV5-1 and TRBJ2-1; possibly TRBD2 for D (6 bases). This CDR3 contains 17 residues. With 2 bases removed from V and 2 bases from J, the gap between germline ends came to 17 bases. Per germline, CDR1 SGHRS and CDR2 YFSETQ. CDR3 DNA sequence: TGCGCCAGCAGCTTTGGGGGACTCACTGCGCCCTACAATGAGCAGTTCTTC. This encodes CASSFGGLTAPYNEQFF.

The V call is TRBV5-1, the J call TRBJ2-3; 12 positions match TRBD1. Looked up from germline, CDR1 is SGHRS and CDR2 is YFSETQ. CDR3 size: 14 residues. V lost 4 bases, J lost 7 bases, and 4 bases stayed unmatched. CDR3 nucleotide sequence: TGCGCCAGCAGCAGGGACAGGGGGCTGAATACGCAGTATTTT. As protein: CASSRDRGLNTQYF.

The rearrangement links TRBV19 to TRBJ2-7; D possibly corresponds to TRBD1 (5 bases). V lost 6 bases, J lost 0 bases, and 12 bases lay in between. CDR3 length equals 14 residues. Per the germline V gene, CDR1 is LNHDA and CDR2 is SQIVND (reference sequence). CDR3 loop: CASSPTGYSYEQYF. The CDR3 coding sequence is TGTGCCAGTAGCCCTACAGGTTACTCCTACGAGCAGTACTTC.

The chain uses TRBV4-3 and TRBJ1-5; tentatively, D is TRBD1 (5 bases). Germline V gives CDR1 LGHNA, CDR2 YSLEER. V lost 4 bases and J 3 bases, leaving 7 bases between the germline ends. The CDR3 has 13 residues. CDR3 amino acids: CASSRGTNQPQHF. In DNA form, the CDR3 reads TGCGCCAGCAGCCGCGGGACCAATCAGCCCCAGCATTTT.

The V and J genes are TRBV2 and TRBJ2-7; D is possibly TRBD2 (6 bases). The CDR3 length is 14 residues. V was pared by 11 bases and J by 0 bases, with 17 bases between. The germline V gene encodes CDR1 SNHLY and CDR2 FYNNEI. CDR3 coding DNA: TGTGCCTCATTGCGGGGCCCTAGCTCCTACGAGCAGTACTTC. This encodes CASLRGPSSYEQYF.

This clone was counted at least ten times. This chain connects TRBV5-1 to TRBJ2-1; TRBD2 is a possible D gene (5 bases). Germline CDR1 and CDR2: SGHRS and YFSETQ. Trimming pared 2 bases from V and 0 bases from J, leaving 12 bases between. There are 16 residues in the CDR3. In DNA form, the CDR3 reads TGCGCCAGCAGCTTTAGCGAGACCAGCTCCTACAATGAGCAGTTCTTC. Residues: CASSFSETSSYNEQFF.

The CDR3 loop reads CASSFGSAINYGYTF. In DNA, the CDR3 is TGTGCCAGCAGCTTTGGTTCAGCGATCAACTATGGCTACACCTTC. The chain carries TRBV7-9 and TRBJ1-2; D call uncertain. The CDR3 has 15 amino acids. Trimming left V 3 bases short and J 2 bases short, with 13 bases between. CDR1 is SEHNR and CDR2 is FQNEAQ in the germline V gene (reference sequence). The full variable domain, completed using reference TRBV7-9 and TRBJ1-2, is DTGVSQNPRHKITKRGQNVTFRCDPISEHNRLYWYRQTLGQGPEFLTYFQNEAQLEKSRLLSDRFSAERPKGSFSTLEIQRTEQGDSAMYLCASSFGSAINYGYTFGSGTRLTVV.

This clone was observed a single time. A far larger clone lies a single base away; this is likely a read error. The genes are TRBV4-1 and TRBJ1-5; D is possibly TRBD1 (5 bases). CDR3 size: 13 residues. CDR1 is MGHRA, CDR2 YSYEKL, per germline. Between the trimmed V and J ends, which lost 3 bases and 7 bases, there was a span of 10 bases. The CDR3 loop is CASSHSGLQPQHF. In nucleotides, the CDR3 is TGCGCCAGCAGCCATTCAGGGTTGCAGCCCCAGCATTTT.

The rearrangement links TRBV30 to TRBJ1-3, with D possibly TRBD1 on 5 matching bases. The V end was cut by 4 bases, the J end by 6 bases, with 16 bases between. Germline-derived CDR1 and CDR2 are GTSNPN and SVGIG (reference sequence). This CDR3 has 14 residues. CDR3 region: CAWKAPGALNTIYF. The CDR3 DNA sequence: TGTGCCTGGAAAGCTCCTGGGGCTTTAAACACCATATATTTT.

The J gene is TRBJ1-3, the V gene TRBV30; D remains ambiguous. The CDR3 is made up of 13 amino acids. Germline values: CDR1 GTSNPN, CDR2 SVGIG (reference sequence). V was cut by 0 bases and J by 5 bases, with 8 bases left in between. The CDR3 sequence: CAWSVTVRNTIYF. For the CDR3, the DNA is TGTGCCTGGAGTGTGACGGTTAGAAACACCATATATTTT.

This chain connects TRBV4-3 to TRBJ2-4, with TRBD1 as a possible D gene (5 bases). The V gene's germline CDR1 is LGHNA and CDR2 YSLEER. V was cut by 0 bases and J by 8 bases, with 5 bases left in between. The CDR3 length is 12 residues. CDR3 in DNA: TGCGCCAGCAGCCAAGAAGGGGACATTCAGTACTTC. Translated, it gives CASSQEGDIQYF.

This sequence joins TRBV29-1 and TRBJ2-7; the D gene is possibly TRBD1 (7 bases). Trimming removed 4 bases at V and 5 bases at J, with 9 bases between. Germline CDR1 reads SQVTM; CDR2 reads ANQGSEA. The CDR3 totals 11 residues. CDR3 coding DNA: TGCAGCGTTGCAGGGGGGCACGAGCAGTACTTC. Its translation: CSVAGGHEQYF.

The chain carries TRBV9 and TRBJ2-3, with 8 nucleotides matching TRBD2. CDR1 is SGDLS, CDR2 YYNGEE, per germline. This CDR3 has 14 amino acids. After removal of 3 bases from V and 7 bases from J, the junction contained 7 bases not matched to a gene. This CDR3 reads CASSGRAGVNTQYF. The CDR3, as DNA: TGTGCCAGCAGCGGACGAGCGGGAGTAAATACGCAGTATTTT.

The V and J genes are TRBV5-1 and TRBJ2-2; no clear D gene. This CDR3 is built from 14 residues. The V gene lost 0 bases and the J gene lost 3 bases, with 6 bases spanning the gap. Germline V lookup: CDR1 SGHRS, CDR2 YFSETQ. The CDR3 here is CASSLVRDTGELFF. DNA of the CDR3: TGCGCCAGCAGCTTGGTTAGGGACACCGGGGAGCTGTTTTTT.

In this sample, this clone turned up a few times. The chain couples TRBV7-9 to TRBJ2-7, with D perhaps being TRBD1 or TRBD2 (7 bases each). V gave up 5 bases and J gave up 3 bases, with 17 bases separating them. Germline values: CDR1 SEHNR, CDR2 FQNEAQ (reference sequence). This CDR3 contains 15 residues. CDR3 DNA: TGTGCCAGCAGCCACTACAGGGGACTAAACTACGAGCAGTACTTC. This sequence encodes CASSHYRGLNYEQYF.

The chain recombines TRBV27 with TRBJ1-1; D is perhaps TRBD1 (6 bases). V was pared by 2 bases and J by 6 bases, with 7 bases between. CDR1 MNHEY and CDR2 SMNVEV come from the germline V gene (reference sequence). The CDR3 runs 12 residues. CDR3 region: CASSLGGPEAFF. CDR3 DNA sequence: TGTGCCAGCAGTTTAGGGGGCCCTGAAGCTTTCTTT.

The chain is built from TRBV28 and TRBJ2-3; D is uncertain. The CDR3 loop spans 13 amino acids. Germline V gene lookup returns CDR1 MDHEN and CDR2 SYDVKM. The ends were cut back, 7 bases at V and 5 bases at J, with 13 bases in the middle. Here the CDR3 DNA reads TGTGCCAGCACCTCGGCAGGAAGAGATACGCAGTATTTT. The encoded protein is CASTSAGRDTQYF. The complete variable domain, with remaining parts taken from reference TRBV28 and TRBJ2-3, reads DVKVTQSSRYLVKRTGEKVFLECVQDMDHENMFWYRQDPGLGLRLIYFSYDVKMKEKGDIPEGYSVSREKKERFSLILESASTNQTSMYLCASTSAGRDTQYFGPGTRLTVL.

V gene TRBV9 combines with J gene TRBJ2-7; 15 bases align to TRBD2. CDR1 and CDR2 (germline): SGDLS, YYNGEE. V dropped 3 bases and J dropped 3; count of bases not matched to a gene: 1. This CDR3 has 15 amino acids. In nucleotides, the CDR3 is TGTGCCAGCAGCGAGGGACTAGCGGGAGGCTACGAGCAGTACTTC. Protein sequence: CASSEGLAGGYEQYF.

The chain combines TRBV5-3 with TRBJ2-1; 11 nucleotides line up with TRBD2. TRBV5-3 is annotated as an ORF whose role is uncertain. This CDR3 comprises 16 residues. With V trimmed by 3 bases and J by 1 base, 3 bases remained unmatched. The CDR3 coding sequence is TGTGCCAGAAGCTCCAGGACTAGCGGGTCCTACAATGAGCAGTTCTTC. The encoded protein is CARSSRTSGSYNEQFF.

This clone was counted a few times. The CDR3 region has the DNA TGTGCCAGCAGCCCTGGGGCCGGGACAGCGAATGAAAAACTGTTTTTT. Protein: CASSPGAGTANEKLFF. The rearrangement uses TRBV5-4 and TRBJ1-4; 7 bases match TRBD1. This CDR3 has 16 residues. After removal of 4 bases from V and 5 bases from J, the junction contained 11 bases not matched to a gene. Germline V gene lookup returns CDR1 SGHNT and CDR2 YYREEE (reference sequence).

The V gene is TRBV6-1, the J gene TRBJ1-2; a weak D match, TRBD1 (5 bases). Between the trimmed V and J ends, which lost 5 bases and 4 bases, there was a span of 14 bases. Germline CDR1 is MNHNS and CDR2 is SASEGT. CDR3 length: 14 residues. This CDR3 reads CASSNQQAGYGYTF. Here the CDR3 DNA reads TGTGCCAGCAGTAATCAACAGGCAGGCTATGGCTACACCTTC.

The V and J genes are TRBV4-2 and TRBJ2-4, with TRBD1 as a possible D gene (6 bases). The CDR3 runs to 15 residues. CDR1 and CDR2 from the germline V gene are LGHNA and YNFKEQ. Trimming took 0 bases from V and 9 from J, leaving 15 bases between them. CDR3 region: CASSQDLGGDGIQYF. CDR3 DNA sequence: TGTGCCAGCAGCCAAGATCTAGGGGGAGATGGCATTCAGTACTTC.

V usage is TRBV5-4 and J usage is TRBJ2-2; TRBD1 aligns across 8 bases. The length of the CDR3 is 13 residues. Germline V gene sequence: CDR1 SGHNT, CDR2 YYREEE (reference sequence). The trim removed 4 bases at V and 7 bases at J, leaving 3 bases unmatched. The CDR3 nucleotides read TGTGCCAGCAGCAAAACAGGGGGCGGGGAGCTGTTTTTT. This gives the protein CASSKTGGGELFF.

The chain links TRBV21-1 to TRBJ2-5; the DNA was not compared with TRBD1, the D call given in the table. TRBV21-1 is a documented pseudogene. The length of the CDR3 is 17 residues. The CDR3 region is CASSKPNSSAGDETQYF. CDR3 DNA sequence: TGTGCCAGCAGCAAACCTAATTCCTCTGCAGGGGACGAGACCCAGTACTTC.

In this sample, this clone turned up many times. In DNA, the CDR3 is TGTGCCAGCACTTTGGACGGAAATGAAAAACTGTTTTTT. It yields the protein CASTLDGNEKLFF. The rearrangement links TRBV2 to TRBJ1-4; no clear D. Germline CDR1 SNHLY, CDR2 FYNNEI. This CDR3 is built from 13 residues. The germline V and J ends were trimmed by 7 bases and 5 bases, with 11 bases remaining between them.

This clone was detected a few times. This chain joins TRBV2 and TRBJ1-2; D may be TRBD1 (6 bases). Trimming removed 6 bases from V and 3 bases from J, with 11 bases in between. The CDR3 is 13 amino acids. Per the germline V gene, CDR1 is SNHLY and CDR2 is FYNNEI. In DNA, the CDR3 is TGTGCCAGCAGCAGGGACACCGACTATGGCTACACCTTC. Translating gives CASSRDTDYGYTF.

V usage is TRBV6-5 and J usage is TRBJ1-3, with unresolved D. This CDR3 comprises 14 residues. The germline V and J ends were trimmed by 2 bases and 2 bases, with 7 bases remaining between them. Germline loops: CDR1 MNHEY, CDR2 SVGAGI. The CDR3 here is CASSYGYTGNTIYF. CDR3 sequence (DNA): TGTGCCAGCAGTTACGGGTATACTGGAAACACCATATATTTT.

The J gene is TRBJ2-3, the V gene TRBV7-2, with a possible D match to TRBD2 (6 bases). From germline, CDR1 is SGHTA and CDR2 FQGNSA. The CDR3 runs to 17 residues. The germline V and J ends were trimmed by 1 base and 2 bases, with 16 bases remaining between them. CDR3 bases: TGTGCCAGCAGCTTAGGTCGTCACGGGAGTACCACAGATACGCAGTATTTT. It encodes CASSLGRHGSTTDTQYF.

V is TRBV18 and J is TRBJ2-5; a possible D gene is TRBD1 (6 bases). The J call may be faulty, since TRBJ2-7 better matches the DNA end. Germline CDR1 reads KGHSH; CDR2 reads LQKENI. The CDR3 runs to 14 residues. CDR3 region: CASSPKQGGYEQYF. In DNA, the CDR3 is TGTGCCAGCTCACCAAAACAGGGTGGTTACGAGCAGTACTTC.